A single sample gave rise to the 4 T cell receptor beta chains below, sequenced in a study of blood T cell repertoires in COVID-19. Sequenced by immunoSEQ multiplex PCR; TCRdb stores in-frame clones only, minus some. The sample includes approximately 120,000 clones, about three quarters of them seen just once. The source material was peripheral blood. The receptors derive from a woman aged 70 to 79 with acute or convalescent COVID-19.

The CDR3 bases are TGTGCCAGCAGCTCAGGGGGGTACACCATATATTTT. Protein product: CASSSGGYTIYF. V and J are TRBV6-6 and TRBJ1-3, with 7 bases fitting TRBD1. This CDR3 spans 12 amino acids. Germline CDR1 reads MNHNY; CDR2 reads SVGAGI (reference sequence). V was pared by 6 bases and J by 8 bases, with 4 bases of the junction left unmatched.

The chain joins TRBV21-1 to TRBJ2-2; the D segment call TRBD2 is taken from the table without a DNA check. TRBV21-1 is deemed a pseudogene. This CDR3 has 17 residues. The CDR3 region has the DNA TGTGCCAGCAGCAATCCCGGGACTAGCGGAGGTACCGGGGAGCTGTTTTTT. Its translation: CASSNPGTSGGTGELFF.

The chain recombines TRBV28 with TRBJ1-6; tentative D call: TRBD1 (5 bases). Germline CDR1 MDHEN, CDR2 SYDVKM. The germline V and J ends were trimmed by 6 bases and 2 bases, with 8 bases remaining between them. The CDR3 covers 14 residues. CDR3 coding DNA: TGTGCCAGCAGCCAGGGTCCCTATAATTCACCCCTCCACTTT. It encodes CASSQGPYNSPLHF.

This chain connects TRBV3-1 (or the pseudogene TRBV3-2) to TRBJ2-1; TRBD2 might be the D (5 bases). V was cut by 4 bases and J by 4 bases, with 8 bases left in between. Germline CDR1 and CDR2: LGHDT and YNNKEL (reference sequence). This CDR3 is built from 13 residues. Here the CDR3 DNA reads TGTGCCAGCAGCCGGGAGAATTACAATGAGCAGTTCTTC. It is translated as CASSRENYNEQFF.